The clone carrying this TCR beta chain was detected a few times. Its antigen is still unknown. TCRdb re-called the reads through MiXCR, storing one row per CDR3 protein. The data contain 140,000 to 150,000 distinct CDR3 sequences, approximately 30% of them seen just once; the ten biggest clones take up 52%. This entry is derived from a study of T cell repertoires in cytomegalovirus infection. The CDR3 is 14 amino acids. CDR1 and CDR2 (germline): SGHVS, FNYEAQ. V shed 4 bases, J shed 5 bases, and the junction held 5 bases outside the gene matches. The chain links TRBV7-6 to TRBJ2-7, with 10 bases matching TRBD2. The receptor's source is a human donor in good health (CMV status not recorded). Some clones in this sample may be carry-over from other donors' samples. The input for sequencing was CD8+ T cells from cultured PBMCs, taken from culture after CMV antigen stimulation. The CDR3 coding sequence is TGTGCCAGCAGCTACAGCGGGGGGGCCGACGAGCAGTACTTC. Its translation is CASSYSGGADEQYF.